The present T cell receptor (beta chain) was sequenced within a study of blood T cells in healthy people across ages (dated by TCRdb to about 2015). For context, the study as a whole: Template switching captured roughly one uniquely barcoded TCR beta cDNA molecule per two T cells in model experiments. To avoid experimental bias, donors of different ages were distributed randomly across sequencing lanes. The donors were divided into four age groups: young (average approximately 17 years), middle-aged (about 40), aged (approximately 59) and long-lived (about 84). To track age-related changes in TCR beta repertoire diversity, the study relied on deep sequencing normalized with unique cDNA molecular identifiers. The study analyzed two additional independent replicas of 1 million unique cDNA reads from the same blood draw for two donors, one aged 18 to 30 and one aged 80 or older. Beyond this particular receptor, the publication reports: Estimates of total diversity from one million sequenced T cells were regarded as lower bounds and underestimates. Donor CMV infection status was unknown, potentially confounding age-related changes in expanded clonotypes. Observed TCR beta diversity correlated strongly with the percentage of naive T cells measured by flow cytometry. Compared with the aged group, more naive CD4+ T cells, fewer expanded clones and increased TCR diversity were shown by the long-lived group, suggesting age selection. Observed TCR beta diversity per million T cells fell roughly linearly with age, and a significant reduction was already apparent by age around 36. Since profiling was done on bulk unsorted PBMCs, naive and antigen-experienced compartments could not be conclusively compared.

Of note for this clonotype: What this receptor recognizes is not known. One base away there is no much larger clone; base qualities are not given.

V lost 0 bases and J lost 0 bases; the stretch between them is 11 bases long. The CDR3 measures 16 amino acids from cysteine to phenylalanine. CDR3 DNA only is kept here, 48 bases in frame from base 1. In the germline V gene, CDR1 corresponds to SGHVS and CDR2 to FQNEAQ. Libraries were built with 5' RACE. Instrument used: Illumina HiSeq 2500. A second roughly 6 to 12 cycle PCR used a sample-barcoded 5' primer and a J-beta primer mix. A template-switch 5' adaptor carrying 12 random nucleotides introduced a unique molecular identifier onto each TCR beta cDNA molecule. Each sample yielded at least 2.5 million CDR3-containing paired-end reads. First-strand cDNA synthesis was performed from all RNA using the Mint cDNA synthesis kit, with priming by a TRBC-specific oligonucleotide. After uracil-DNA glycosylase treatment, a first 18-cycle PCR used universal primers M1SS and BC2_uni_R on all cDNA. The study's processing was this. Each sample was normalized by randomly selecting 1 million high-quality reads, each carrying a distinct molecular identifier. Instead of being binned into consensus sequences, reads that shared molecular identifiers were thrown out. MiTCR, run with a Q25 quality threshold and the strictest error-elimination algorithm, handled CDR3 identification, clonotype clustering and error correction. A nonparametric unseen species model with Euler transformation was used to estimate lower-bound total TCR beta diversity. TCRdb's own reprocessing of the public reads used fastp at Q25 and MiXCR and kept productive beta chains. When rows share a CDR3 protein, they turn into one entry using the most common DNA and genes. V and J calls and clone size were set by TCRdb, not the authors. This sample lists roughly 800,000 distinct CDR3 sequences; nearly 60% were detected once. The ten largest clonotypes hold around 20% of the sample.

Systemically healthy Caucasian individuals from Russia, 35 to 50 in total and aged about 6 to 95 years, were included as donors. Each donor gave ten milliliters of peripheral blood, collected into EDTA-treated Vacutainer tubes. Ficoll-Paque density-gradient centrifugation was used to isolate PBMCs, with at least 6 million per sample. Total RNA was extracted from PBMCs with Trizol reagent, with at least 6 micrograms obtained per sample. The percentages of naive CD45RAhigh/CD27high T cells were determined by flow cytometry on a PBMC aliquot from every donor. The TCR sequence derives from a man aged 30 to 39 in good health. The sample comprised blood. The sequence joins TRBV7-8 to TRBJ2-5; the D gene cannot be named for sure. This receptor carries the CDR3 CASSLAIRTDQETQYF. At the DNA level, the sequence is TGTGCCAGCAGCTTAGCGATCAGAACAGACCAAGAGACCCAGTACTTC.